A single sample gave rise to the 31 T cell receptor beta chains below, sequenced in a study of technical replicates of blood from several donors. The protocol was immunoSEQ multiplex PCR, while the TCRdb copy is restricted to in-frame clones and leaves out a portion. Of under 100,000 clones in the sample, 90% to 95% were seen once. Input material: T cells isolated from PBMCs. These receptors were taken from a human donor in good health.

The genes are TRBV5-1 and TRBJ1-1; D remains ambiguous. CDR1 SGHRS and CDR2 YFSETQ come from the germline V gene. The CDR3 runs to 13 residues. Trimming removed 1 base from V and 11 bases from J, with 15 bases in between. The CDR3 bases are TGCGCCAGCAGCTTGCCAACTCAGGAGGCCGCTTTCTTT. Its protein is CASSLPTQEAAFF.

This chain connects TRBV11-3 to TRBJ2-5, with TRBD2 as a possible D gene (6 bases). The CDR3 consists of 14 residues. Deletions cut 1 base from V and 1 base from J, with 7 bases between. In germline, CDR1 is SGHNT, CDR2 YENEEA. CDR3 coding DNA: TGTGCCAGCAGCTTAGGGCGGGGCCAAGAGACCCAGTACTTC. Translated, it gives CASSLGRGQETQYF. Full variable domain (outside the CDR3, taken from reference TRBV11-3 and TRBJ2-5): EAGVVQSPRYKIIEKKQPVAFWCNPISGHNTLYWYLQNLGQGPELLIRYENEEAVDDSQLPKDRFSAERLKGVDSTLKIQPAELGDSAVYLCASSLGRGQETQYFGPGTRLLVL.

J is TRBJ2-1 and V is TRBV5-1; D not resolved. Germline assignment: CDR1 SGHRS and CDR2 YFSETQ. Trimming took off 2 bases at V and 9 bases at J, with 9 bases between the two ends. CDR3 length: 12 residues. CDR3 sequence (DNA): TGCGCCAGCAGCTTAAACCTCGGTGAGCAGTTCTTC. It codes for CASSLNLGEQFF. The whole variable domain, remainder taken from reference TRBV5-1 and TRBJ2-1, is KAGVTQTPRYLIKTRGQQVTLSCSPISGHRSVSWYQQTPGQGLQFLFEYFSETQRNKGNFPGRFSGRQFSNSRSEMNVSTLELGDSALYLCASSLNLGEQFFGPGTRLTVL.

The CDR3 sequence is CASSRGLASYEQYF. CDR3 nucleotides: TGTGCCAGCAGTCGTGGACTAGCGTCCTACGAGCAGTACTTC. The rearrangement uses TRBV6-5 and TRBJ2-7, with 9 bases aligning to TRBD2. This CDR3 contains 14 residues. The V gene end was trimmed by 5 bases and the J gene end by 1 base; junction bases not matched to a gene: 3. CDR1 is MNHEY and CDR2 is SVGAGI in the germline V gene.

The genes are TRBV11-3 and TRBJ2-7; no firm D call. CDR1 SGHNT and CDR2 YENEEA come from the germline V gene. This CDR3 is built from 13 residues. V lost 1 base, J lost 3 bases, and 7 bases lay in between. CDR3 nucleotides: TGTGCCAGCAGCTTAGGACGGAGCTACGAGCAGTACTTC. This sequence encodes CASSLGRSYEQYF.

This clone was picked up one time. The V and J genes are TRBV6-4 and TRBJ1-1, with 10 positions matching TRBD1. V trimming: 9 bases; J trimming: 6 bases; junction bases outside the gene matches: 13. The CDR3 runs 15 residues. Germline CDR1 and CDR2: MRHNA and SNTAGT. The CDR3 DNA sequence: TGTGCCAGTAAATCCCGGGACAGGGGATATTCTGAAGCTTTCTTT. It codes for CASKSRDRGYSEAFF.

This clone was recorded a few times. The J gene is TRBJ1-2, the V gene TRBV10-2; TRBD1 might be the D (6 bases). Germline V gene sequence: CDR1 WSHSY, CDR2 SAAADI. The CDR3 totals 14 residues. V was trimmed by 5 bases and J by 8 bases, leaving 18 bases between them. This CDR3 is CASSSGRGYGGYTF. CDR3 DNA sequence: TGCGCCAGCAGTAGCGGCAGGGGTTACGGCGGCTACACCTTC.

This chain links TRBV9 with TRBJ1-1, with D possibly being TRBD1 (6 bases). This CDR3 region has 16 residues. Per germline, CDR1 SGDLS and CDR2 YYNGEE. Trimming took 0 bases from V and 4 from J, leaving 16 bases between them. The CDR3 sequence is CASSVGARGAGTEAFF. CDR3 bases: TGTGCCAGCAGCGTAGGGGCTCGGGGGGCCGGCACTGAAGCTTTCTTT.

This chain uses TRBV4-2 with TRBJ2-3; D ambiguous. The ends were cut back, 1 base at V and 2 bases at J, with 4 bases in the middle. Germline V gene lookup returns CDR1 LGHNA and CDR2 YNFKEQ. The CDR3 spans 13 residues. CDR3 in amino acids: CASSQAYTDTQYF. The CDR3, as DNA: TGTGCCAGCAGCCAAGCGTACACAGATACGCAGTATTTT.

The chain uses TRBV19 and TRBJ1-3, with unresolved D. This CDR3 is built from 14 residues. Germline V gene sequence: CDR1 LNHDA, CDR2 SQIVND (reference sequence). The V gene lost 7 bases and the J gene lost 7 bases, with 17 bases spanning the gap. The CDR3 is CASIARSERNTIYF. The CDR3 region has the DNA TGTGCCAGTATCGCCCGGTCTGAACGGAACACCATATATTTT.

V gene TRBV19 combines with J gene TRBJ1-1; D gene uncertain. CDR3 size: 14 residues. V was trimmed by 3 bases and J by 5 bases, leaving 13 bases between them. Germline lookup yields CDR1 LNHDA and CDR2 SQIVND (reference sequence). CDR3 nucleotide sequence: TGTGCCAGTAGTATCGGTCCGGGTGGGACTGAAGCTTTCTTT. This encodes CASSIGPGGTEAFF.

V is TRBV5-1 and J is TRBJ1-2; TRBD1 matches at 9 bases. Germline-derived CDR1 and CDR2 are SGHRS and YFSETQ. V was clipped by 2 bases and J by 7 bases; unmatched bases: 15. CDR3 size: 17 residues. The CDR3 protein is CASSFVRPGQGVGGYTF. The CDR3 DNA reads as TGCGCCAGCAGCTTTGTCAGGCCGGGACAGGGTGTTGGTGGCTACACCTTC.

The chain couples TRBV5-6 to TRBJ2-1; D unresolved. The CDR3 sequence is 13 residues long. The germline V and J ends were trimmed by 2 bases and 9 bases, with 12 bases remaining between them. Germline-derived CDR1 and CDR2 are SGHDT and YYEEEE. CDR3: CASSLGRRGEQFF. The DNA of the CDR3 is TGTGCCAGCAGCTTAGGTAGGAGAGGTGAGCAGTTCTTC.

The V call is TRBV5-4, the J call TRBJ2-4, with D perhaps TRBD1 (7 bases). Between the trimmed V and J ends, which lost 3 bases and 6 bases, there was a span of 22 bases. The CDR3 has 17 amino acids. In germline, CDR1 is SGHNT, CDR2 YYREEE (reference sequence). The CDR3 DNA sequence: TGTGCCAGCAGCTACAGGGGAGGCCAGGATCTCAGAAACATTCAGTACTTC. It encodes CASSYRGGQDLRNIQYF.

V gene TRBV7-6 combines with J gene TRBJ2-1; D is perhaps TRBD2 (5 bases). Trimming stripped 1 base from V and 4 bases from J, with 11 bases between. This CDR3 has 15 amino acids. Germline V gene data show CDR1 as SGHVS and CDR2 as FNYEAQ. CDR3 nucleotides: TGTGCCAGCAGCTTAGTGGGCGGGCCGTACAATGAGCAGTTCTTC. This gives the protein CASSLVGGPYNEQFF.

The J gene is TRBJ2-1, the V gene TRBV29-1; the D gene is possibly TRBD1 (5 bases). CDR3 length equals 11 residues. Germline V gives CDR1 SQVTM, CDR2 ANQGSEA. V dropped 7 bases and J dropped 15 bases, with 19 bases sitting between them. The CDR3 loop is CSAAFRAWRFF. The CDR3 nucleotides read TGCAGCGCTGCTTTCAGGGCTTGGCGGTTCTTC.

The chain uses TRBV5-1 and TRBJ1-2; D is possibly TRBD1 (5 bases). V gave up 4 bases and J gave up 3 bases, with 10 bases separating them. The germline gives CDR1 SGHRS, CDR2 YFSETQ. The CDR3 sequence is 13 residues long. The CDR3 sequence: CASSQGSYYGYTF. The CDR3 DNA reads as TGCGCCAGCAGCCAGGGATCTTACTATGGCTACACCTTC.

This sequence joins TRBV5-1 and TRBJ2-7, with D unclear. The CDR3 spans 14 residues. Germline V CDR1 and CDR2: SGHRS, YFSETQ. Trimming took 4 bases from V and 0 from J, leaving 11 bases between them. CDR3 nucleotides: TGCGCCAGCAGCGATGCCGGTAACTCCTACGAGCAGTACTTC. Its protein is CASSDAGNSYEQYF.

Note on this clone: One end of the junction is discordant with germline, which a read error may explain. The V gene is TRBV10-2, the J gene TRBJ2-1; a possible D gene is TRBD2 (6 bases). In germline, CDR1 is WSHSY, CDR2 SAAADI. This CDR3 contains 14 residues. The CDR3, as DNA: TGCGCCAGCATTGAGGACTATTCCTACAATGAGCAGTTCTTC. It yields the protein CASIEDYSYNEQFF.

The genes are TRBV9 and TRBJ1-5; 8 bases map to TRBD1. The length of the CDR3 is 14 residues. V dropped 4 bases and J dropped 5; count of bases not matched to a gene: 5. The germline V gene has CDR1 SGDLS and CDR2 YYNGEE. The DNA of the CDR3 is TGTGCCAGCAGCAAGACAGGGGTTTATCAGCCCCAGCATTTT. Translated: CASSKTGVYQPQHF.

The chain uses TRBV19 and TRBJ1-2, with D unresolved. Between the trimmed V and J ends, which lost 7 bases and 4 bases, there was a span of 7 bases. The germline V gene has CDR1 LNHDA and CDR2 SQIVND (reference sequence). The CDR3 runs 11 residues. The DNA for the CDR3 is TGTGCCAGTACTCCGGGCTATGGCTACACCTTC. As protein: CASTPGYGYTF.

The chain couples TRBV19 to TRBJ2-7, with D possibly being TRBD2 (5 bases). Trimming took off 6 bases at V and 0 bases at J, with 12 bases between the two ends. Germline loops: CDR1 LNHDA, CDR2 SQIVND (reference sequence). This CDR3 comprises 14 residues. CDR3 loop: CASSRRGSSYEQYF. As DNA, the CDR3 is TGTGCCAGTAGCCGCCGGGGAAGCTCCTACGAGCAGTACTTC.

The V call is TRBV30, the J call TRBJ1-5; D is possibly TRBD1 (6 bases). The V gene lost 0 bases and the J gene lost 7 bases, with 16 bases spanning the gap. Germline assignment: CDR1 GTSNPN and CDR2 SVGIG (reference sequence). CDR3 length: 15 residues. The CDR3 DNA follows: TGTGCCTGGAGTGTGTCGCAGGGGAAGGACCAGCCCCAGCATTTT. Its translation is CAWSVSQGKDQPQHF.

This chain uses TRBV27 with TRBJ2-3; D is perhaps TRBD2 (6 bases). Trimming shortened V by 6 bases and J by 2 bases, and 18 bases separated the two germline ends. This CDR3 contains 16 residues. Germline V gives CDR1 MNHEY, CDR2 SMNVEV (reference sequence). CDR3 DNA sequence: TGTGCCAGCAGCCCTCGTAGGGGAGGCTACACAGATACGCAGTATTTT. It encodes CASSPRRGGYTDTQYF.

The chain is built from TRBV19 and TRBJ1-4; D remains unclear. The germline gives CDR1 LNHDA, CDR2 SQIVND (reference sequence). The V end was cut by 3 bases, the J end by 0 bases, with 5 bases between. The CDR3 runs to 14 residues. The CDR3: CASSISATNEKLFF. CDR3 in DNA: TGTGCCAGTAGTATTTCGGCAACTAATGAAAAACTGTTTTTT.

The rearrangement uses TRBV5-1 and TRBJ1-3; perhaps TRBD1 as D (5 bases). The ends were cut back, 0 bases at V and 4 bases at J, with 8 bases in the middle. CDR3 length: 14 residues. Germline loops: CDR1 SGHRS, CDR2 YFSETQ. Here the CDR3 DNA reads TGCGCCAGCAGCTTGGGGGACTTCGGAAACACCATATATTTT. Translating gives CASSLGDFGNTIYF.

The chain links TRBV5-4 to TRBJ1-2; D gene uncertain. This CDR3 comprises 15 residues. Germline loops: CDR1 SGHNT, CDR2 YYREEE (reference sequence). Trimming removed 3 bases at V and 4 bases at J, with 16 bases between. CDR3 residues: CASSSIRTGSYGYTF. The DNA for the CDR3 is TGTGCCAGCAGCTCGATTCGGACGGGAAGCTATGGCTACACCTTC.

The chain carries TRBV5-1 and TRBJ2-1; TRBD1 matches at 8 bases. This CDR3 spans 15 amino acids. Trimming took 4 bases from V and 1 from J; bases not matched to a gene: 4. Germline lookup yields CDR1 SGHRS and CDR2 YFSETQ. The CDR3 protein is CASSAGQDSYNEQFF. In nucleotides, the CDR3 is TGCGCCAGCAGCGCGGGACAGGATTCCTACAATGAGCAGTTCTTC.

Only a few counts were recorded for this clone. J is TRBJ2-5 and V is TRBV2; 8 bases are shared with TRBD1. Germline V CDR1 and CDR2: SNHLY, FYNNEI. The CDR3 consists of 14 residues. V lost 7 bases and J lost 2; bases outside the gene matches: 6. In nucleotides, the CDR3 is TGTGCCAGCACCTCGAGACAGGGGCAAGAGACCCAGTACTTC. Translating it yields CASTSRQGQETQYF.

This clone was counted once. This sequence joins TRBV4-1 and TRBJ1-2; D uncertain. CDR3 length: 14 residues. V dropped 1 base and J dropped 4 bases, with 10 bases sitting between them. CDR1 and CDR2 (germline): MGHRA, YSYEKL. The CDR3 region has the DNA TGCGCCAGCAGCCAAGGAGAGGGAGGCTATGGCTACACCTTC. Protein product: CASSQGEGGYGYTF.

This chain joins TRBV4-2 and TRBJ2-5; 15 nucleotides align to TRBD2. V trimming: 3 bases; J trimming: 2 bases; junction bases outside the gene matches: 4. In germline, CDR1 is LGHNA, CDR2 YNFKEQ. This CDR3 has 17 amino acids. CDR3 sequence: CASSQGGLAGGQETQYF. DNA for the CDR3: TGTGCCAGCAGCCAGGGTGGACTAGCGGGAGGGCAAGAGACCCAGTACTTC.